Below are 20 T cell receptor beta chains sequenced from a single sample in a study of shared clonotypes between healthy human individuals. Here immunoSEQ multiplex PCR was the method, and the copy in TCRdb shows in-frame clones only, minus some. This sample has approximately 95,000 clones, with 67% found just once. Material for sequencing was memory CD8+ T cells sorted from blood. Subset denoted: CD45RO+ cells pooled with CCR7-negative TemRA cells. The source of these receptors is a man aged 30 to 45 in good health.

CDR3 coding DNA: TGTGCCAGCCAACCTATGGCGGGAGGGGCCTACGAGCAGTACTTC. This encodes CASQPMAGGAYEQYF. The chain employs TRBV6-1 and TRBJ2-7, with TRBD2 identical over 9 bases. The CDR3 consists of 15 residues. J was trimmed by 2 bases and V by 8 bases; bases with no gene match: 10. Germline CDR1 and CDR2: MNHNS and SASEGT.

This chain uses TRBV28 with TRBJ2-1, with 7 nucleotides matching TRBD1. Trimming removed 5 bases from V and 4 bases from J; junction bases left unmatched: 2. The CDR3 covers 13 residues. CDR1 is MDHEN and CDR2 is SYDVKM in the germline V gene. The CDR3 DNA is TGTGCCAGCAGTGGACAGGTGTACAATGAGCAGTTCTTC. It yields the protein CASSGQVYNEQFF.

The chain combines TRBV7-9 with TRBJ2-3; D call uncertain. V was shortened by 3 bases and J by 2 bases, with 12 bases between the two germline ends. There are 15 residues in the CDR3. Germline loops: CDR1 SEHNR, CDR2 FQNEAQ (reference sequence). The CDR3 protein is CASSFVAENTDTQYF. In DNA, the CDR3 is TGTGCCAGCAGCTTTGTCGCGGAGAACACAGATACGCAGTATTTT.

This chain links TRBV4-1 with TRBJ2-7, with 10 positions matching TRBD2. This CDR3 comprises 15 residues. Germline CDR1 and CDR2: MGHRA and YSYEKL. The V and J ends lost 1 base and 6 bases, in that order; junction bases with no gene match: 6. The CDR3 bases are TGCGCCAGCAGCCAAGTAACTAGCGGGACTGTCGAGCAGTACTTC. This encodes CASSQVTSGTVEQYF.

The CDR3 sequence is CASSSSSYTDTQYF. The CDR3 DNA reads TGTGCCAGCAGCTCCTCAAGCTACACAGATACGCAGTATTTT. The rearrangement links TRBV7-2 to TRBJ2-3; unclear D gene. The V end was cut by 4 bases, the J end by 2 bases, with 10 bases between. This CDR3 has 14 residues. The germline V gene encodes CDR1 SGHTA and CDR2 FQGNSA.

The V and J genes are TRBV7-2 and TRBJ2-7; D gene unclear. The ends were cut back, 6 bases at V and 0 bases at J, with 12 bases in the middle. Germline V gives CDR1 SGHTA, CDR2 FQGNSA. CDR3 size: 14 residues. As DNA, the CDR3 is TGTGCCAGCAGGCCGCGCAGAAGCTCCTACGAGCAGTACTTC. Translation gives CASRPRRSSYEQYF. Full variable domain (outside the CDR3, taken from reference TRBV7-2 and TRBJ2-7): GAGVSQSPSNKVTEKGKDVELRCDPISGHTALYWYRQSLGQGLEFLIYFQGNSAPDKSGLPSDRFSAERTGGSVSTLTIQRTQQEDSAVYLCASRPRRSSYEQYFGPGTRLTVT.

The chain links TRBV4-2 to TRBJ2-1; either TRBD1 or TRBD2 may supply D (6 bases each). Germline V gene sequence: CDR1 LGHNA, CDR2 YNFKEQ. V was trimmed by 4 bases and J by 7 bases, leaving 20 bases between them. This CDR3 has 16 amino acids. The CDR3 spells CASSPQPGGLQNEQFF. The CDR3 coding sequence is TGTGCCAGCAGCCCCCAGCCCGGGGGCCTACAAAATGAGCAGTTCTTC.

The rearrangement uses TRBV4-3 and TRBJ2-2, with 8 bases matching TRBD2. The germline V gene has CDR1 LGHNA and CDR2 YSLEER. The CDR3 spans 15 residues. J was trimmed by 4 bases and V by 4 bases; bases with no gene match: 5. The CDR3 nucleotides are TGCGCCAGCAGCCCTGCCGGGACTAGCACCGGGGAGCTGTTTTTT. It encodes CASSPAGTSTGELFF.

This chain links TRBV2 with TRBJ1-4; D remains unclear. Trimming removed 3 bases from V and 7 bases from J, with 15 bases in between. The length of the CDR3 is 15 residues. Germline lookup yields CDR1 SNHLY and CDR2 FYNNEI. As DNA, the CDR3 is TGTGCCAGCAGTGAGACGGCGACTCGGTCTGAAAAACTGTTTTTT. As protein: CASSETATRSEKLFF.

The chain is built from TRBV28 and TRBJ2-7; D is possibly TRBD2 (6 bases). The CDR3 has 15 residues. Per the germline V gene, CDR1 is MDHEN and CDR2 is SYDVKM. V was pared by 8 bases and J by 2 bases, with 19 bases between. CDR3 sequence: CASSPPVAVTYEQYF. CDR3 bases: TGTGCCAGCTCGCCACCGGTAGCGGTAACCTACGAGCAGTACTTC.

The CDR3 spells CASSLAEFNEQFF. In DNA form, the CDR3 reads TGTGCCAGCAGCTTAGCCGAGTTCAATGAGCAGTTCTTC. The chain uses TRBV7-9 and TRBJ2-1; D gene uncertain. Trimming removed 0 bases at V and 6 bases at J, with 6 bases between. This CDR3 has 13 residues. CDR1 is SEHNR and CDR2 is FQNEAQ in the germline V gene (reference sequence). Looking up the rest from reference TRBV7-9 and TRBJ2-1 gives the full variable domain: DTGVSQNPRHKITKRGQNVTFRCDPISEHNRLYWYRQTLGQGPEFLTYFQNEAQLEKSRLLSDRFSAERPKGSFSTLEIQRTEQGDSAMYLCASSLAEFNEQFFGPGTRLTVL.

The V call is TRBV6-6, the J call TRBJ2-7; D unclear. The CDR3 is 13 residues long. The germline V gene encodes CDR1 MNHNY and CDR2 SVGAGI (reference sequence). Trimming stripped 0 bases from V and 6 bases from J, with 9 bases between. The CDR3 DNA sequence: TGTGCCAGCAGTTACTCAGAGAGTACCGAGCAGTACTTC. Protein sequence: CASSYSESTEQYF.

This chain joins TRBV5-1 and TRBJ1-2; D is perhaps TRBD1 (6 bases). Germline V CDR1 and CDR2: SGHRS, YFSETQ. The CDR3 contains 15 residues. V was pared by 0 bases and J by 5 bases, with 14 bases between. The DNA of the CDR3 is TGCGCCAGCAGCTTGGATTCAGGGGCGGAGTATGGCTACACCTTC. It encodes CASSLDSGAEYGYTF.

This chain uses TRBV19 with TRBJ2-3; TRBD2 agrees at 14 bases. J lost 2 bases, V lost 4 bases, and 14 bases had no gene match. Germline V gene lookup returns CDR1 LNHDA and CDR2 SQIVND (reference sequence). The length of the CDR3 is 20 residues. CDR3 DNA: TGTGCCAGTAGTAGCACCGGGACTAGCGGGAGAGGAGGGTCCACAGATACGCAGTATTTT. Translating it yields CASSSTGTSGRGGSTDTQYF. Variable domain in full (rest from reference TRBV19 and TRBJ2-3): DGGITQSPKYLFRKEGQNVTLSCEQNLNHDAMYWYRQDPGQGLRLIYYSQIVNDFQKGDIAEGYSVSREKKESFPLTVTSAQKNPTAFYLCASSSTGTSGRGGSTDTQYFGPGTRLTVL.

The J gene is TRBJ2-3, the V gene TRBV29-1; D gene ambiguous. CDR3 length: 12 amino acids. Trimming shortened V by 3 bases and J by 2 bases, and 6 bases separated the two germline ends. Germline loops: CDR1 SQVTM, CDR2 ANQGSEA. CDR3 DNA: TGCAGCGTTGATCTGATCACAGATACGCAGTATTTT. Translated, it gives CSVDLITDTQYF.

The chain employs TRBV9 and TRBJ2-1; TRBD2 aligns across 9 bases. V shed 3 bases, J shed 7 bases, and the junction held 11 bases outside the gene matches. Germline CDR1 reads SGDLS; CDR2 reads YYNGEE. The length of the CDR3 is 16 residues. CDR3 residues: CASSGRTSAIRNEQFF. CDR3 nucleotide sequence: TGTGCCAGCAGCGGGCGGACTAGCGCCATTAGGAATGAGCAGTTCTTC.

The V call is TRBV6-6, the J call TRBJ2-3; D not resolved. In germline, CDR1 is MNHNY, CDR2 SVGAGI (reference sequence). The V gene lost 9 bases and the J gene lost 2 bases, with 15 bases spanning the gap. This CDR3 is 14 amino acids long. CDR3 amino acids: CASESLDTTDTQYF. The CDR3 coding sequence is TGTGCCAGTGAGTCCCTCGACACCACAGATACGCAGTATTTT.

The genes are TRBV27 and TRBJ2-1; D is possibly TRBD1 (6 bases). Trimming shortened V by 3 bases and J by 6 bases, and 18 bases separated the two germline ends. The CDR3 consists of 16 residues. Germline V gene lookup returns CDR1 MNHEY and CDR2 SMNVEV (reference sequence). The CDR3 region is CASSFSAGADFNEQFF. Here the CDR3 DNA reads TGTGCCAGCAGTTTTTCGGCAGGGGCGGACTTCAATGAGCAGTTCTTC.

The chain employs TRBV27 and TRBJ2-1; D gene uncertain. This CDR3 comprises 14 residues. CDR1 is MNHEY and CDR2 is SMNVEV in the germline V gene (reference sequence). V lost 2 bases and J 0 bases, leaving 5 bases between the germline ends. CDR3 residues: CASSLVDSYNEQFF. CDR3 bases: TGTGCCAGCAGTTTAGTGGACTCCTACAATGAGCAGTTCTTC.

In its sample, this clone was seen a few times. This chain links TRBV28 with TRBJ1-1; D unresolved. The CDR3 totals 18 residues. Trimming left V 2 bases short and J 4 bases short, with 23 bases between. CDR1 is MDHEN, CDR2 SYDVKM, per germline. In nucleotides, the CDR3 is TGTGCCAGCAGTTTACCCTTTAATACTCCGACGGCCTTCACTGAAGCTTTCTTT. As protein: CASSLPFNTPTAFTEAFF.